This T cell receptor beta chain came from a study of T cell responses to AZD1222 COVID-19 vaccine. Study-wide results and limits: Across spike, vaccine-associated CD4 TCRs were found, dominant at 160-218 and 743-854. The donor cohort was predominantly white British with a female majority, and clonal diversity may have been underestimated. Targeting of unmutated variant regions was reportedly seen in nearly half of spike-specific TCRs. At baseline, just 5 or 6 AZD1222 recipients tested seropositive.

TCRdb keeps only in-frame clones here, not all; method: immunoSEQ multiplex PCR. Of roughly 86,000 clones in the sample, around 85% were seen once. The CDR3 is 17 residues long. Germline V gene lookup returns CDR1 SGHVS and CDR2 FQNEAQ. Germline trimming cut 4 bases from V and 3 bases from J; bases unmatched to any gene: 9. This clone has just one count. Its antigen is as yet unknown. This receptor was obtained from an adult who received the AZD1222 COVID-19 vaccine. The chain joins TRBV7-8 to TRBJ2-3; 11 bases match TRBD2. This specimen was peripheral blood, taken 28 days after the second AZD1222 dose. The CDR3 sequence: CASSWGLADGKTDTQYF. DNA for the CDR3: TGTGCCAGCAGCTGGGGACTAGCGGACGGAAAGACAGATACGCAGTATTTT.